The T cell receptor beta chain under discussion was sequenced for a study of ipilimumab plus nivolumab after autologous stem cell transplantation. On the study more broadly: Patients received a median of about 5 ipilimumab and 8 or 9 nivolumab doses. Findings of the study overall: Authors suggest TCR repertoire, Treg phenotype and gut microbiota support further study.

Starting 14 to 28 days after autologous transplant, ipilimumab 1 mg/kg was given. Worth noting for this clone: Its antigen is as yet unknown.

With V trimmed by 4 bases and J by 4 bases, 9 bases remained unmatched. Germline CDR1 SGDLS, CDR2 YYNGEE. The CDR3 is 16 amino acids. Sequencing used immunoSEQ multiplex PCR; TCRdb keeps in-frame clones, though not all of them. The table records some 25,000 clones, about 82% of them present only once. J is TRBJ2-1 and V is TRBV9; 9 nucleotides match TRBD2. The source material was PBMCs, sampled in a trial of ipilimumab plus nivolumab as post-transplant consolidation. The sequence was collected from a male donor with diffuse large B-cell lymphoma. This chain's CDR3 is CASSQLLAGTYNEQFF. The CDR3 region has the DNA TGTGCCAGCAGCCAACTCCTAGCGGGGACGTACAATGAGCAGTTCTTC.